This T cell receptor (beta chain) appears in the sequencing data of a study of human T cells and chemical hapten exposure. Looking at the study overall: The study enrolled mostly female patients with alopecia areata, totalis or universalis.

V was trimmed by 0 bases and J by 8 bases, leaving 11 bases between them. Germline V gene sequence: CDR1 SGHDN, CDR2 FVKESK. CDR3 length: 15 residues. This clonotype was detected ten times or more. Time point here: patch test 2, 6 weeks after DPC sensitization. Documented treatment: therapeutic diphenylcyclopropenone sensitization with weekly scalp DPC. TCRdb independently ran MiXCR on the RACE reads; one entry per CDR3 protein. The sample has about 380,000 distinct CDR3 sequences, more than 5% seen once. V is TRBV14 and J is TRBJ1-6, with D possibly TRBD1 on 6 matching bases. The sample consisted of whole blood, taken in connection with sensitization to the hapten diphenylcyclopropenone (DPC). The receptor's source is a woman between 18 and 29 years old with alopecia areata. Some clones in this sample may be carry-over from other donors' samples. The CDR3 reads CASSQDTGAYSPLHF. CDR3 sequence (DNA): TGTGCCAGCAGCCAAGATACGGGGGCCTATTCACCCCTCCACTTT.